Described below is a single T cell receptor (beta chain) sequence and its context. Antigen: not known. These data belong to a study of cytomegalovirus exposure and HLA in healthy donors. Study in general: From HLA-typed donors, an early data release held tens of millions of unique TCRs. Findings of the study overall: A later analysis found that most CMV-associated TCR beta chains appeared HLA-restricted. In a later analysis, several top co-occurrence clusters appeared linked to parvovirus B19, influenza, CMV and Epstein-Barr virus. Association of under 20,000 TCR beta sequences with HLA alleles was found at 0.05 false discovery rate in a later analysis.

With 60 Vbeta and 13 Jbeta primers, the PCR was carried out. Repertoires were generated with immunoSEQ multiplex PCR, while TCRdb's copy carries only in-frame clones and drops some. The sample includes around 150,000 clones, 73% of them seen just once. There are 15 residues in the CDR3. V lost 3 bases and J lost 5; bases outside the gene matches: 6. Germline CDR1 is SNHLY and CDR2 is FYNNEI. This TCR was recovered from a human donor in good health. The genes are TRBV2 and TRBJ1-5; 8 bases are a match to TRBD1. The specimen was PBMCs. The CDR3 sequence: CASSEDGQGYQPQHF. The CDR3 coding sequence is TGTGCCAGCAGTGAGGATGGACAGGGATATCAGCCCCAGCATTTT.